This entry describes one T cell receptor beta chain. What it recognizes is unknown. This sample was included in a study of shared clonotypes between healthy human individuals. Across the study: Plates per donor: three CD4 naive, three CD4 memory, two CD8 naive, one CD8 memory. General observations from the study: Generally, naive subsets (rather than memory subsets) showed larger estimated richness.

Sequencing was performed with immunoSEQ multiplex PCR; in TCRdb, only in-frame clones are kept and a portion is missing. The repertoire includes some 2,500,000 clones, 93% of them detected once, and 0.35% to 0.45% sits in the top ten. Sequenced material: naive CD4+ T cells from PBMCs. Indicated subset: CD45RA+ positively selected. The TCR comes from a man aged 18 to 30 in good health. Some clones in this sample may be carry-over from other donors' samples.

CDR3 bases: TGCGCCAGCTCGGGGCCGGAGCAAAACTATGGCTACACCTTC. Translating it yields CASSGPEQNYGYTF. V is TRBV5-1 and J is TRBJ1-2, with D tentatively TRBD1 (5 bases). The CDR3 length is 14 residues. Trimming removed 7 bases from V and 2 bases from J, with 15 bases in between. Germline loops: CDR1 SGHRS, CDR2 YFSETQ.